These 25 T cell receptor beta chains share one sample of origin, sequenced in a study of beta chain features in type 1 diabetes (dated by TCRdb to 2016 to 2019). Library generation was performed with the immunoSEQ multiplex PCR assay. The entire amount of isolated RNA was reverse transcribed using the High Capacity cDNA Reverse Transcription Kit, so the sequenced TCRB transcripts were expressed ones. TCRdb limited this immuneACCESS table to in-frame rearrangements with V and J called. A share of clones is missing; checked studies link under half to unresolved V genes, and the rest is unexplained. The sample profile shows about 900,000 clones; about 17% of them were found once. Around 0.02% of the sample lies in the top ten. The specimen was naive CD4+ T cells from blood. The cell subset or site tag for this specimen amounts to: true naive CD4+ T cells. These receptors were taken from a woman aged 18 to 35 in good health.

This clone was counted only a few times. This chain connects TRBV9 to TRBJ1-1; D gene uncertain. Germline V gene sequence: CDR1 SGDLS, CDR2 YYNGEE. CDR3 size: 15 residues. V gave up 0 bases and J gave up 1 base, with 10 bases separating them. CDR3 loop: CASSVGPRRNTEAFF. The CDR3 DNA is TGTGCCAGCAGCGTAGGGCCGAGACGGAACACTGAAGCTTTCTTT.

A note on this clone: Other DNA variants within this sample encode the same CDR3. The chain recombines TRBV11-3 with TRBJ2-3; weak D call: TRBD2 (5 bases). V was clipped by 6 bases and J by 0 bases, with 7 bases between them. The CDR3 spans 13 residues. Germline CDR1 and CDR2: SGHNT and YENEEA. DNA for the CDR3: TGTGCCAGCAGTCGCGGGAGCACAGATACGCAGTATTTT. It encodes CASSRGSTDTQYF.

This clone was counted a few times. This chain uses TRBV5-6 with TRBJ2-1, with a tentative D call TRBD1 (5 bases). The CDR3 totals 15 residues. Trimming pared 0 bases from V and 3 bases from J, leaving 10 bases between. Germline lookup yields CDR1 SGHDT and CDR2 YYEEEE. The DNA for the CDR3 is TGTGCCAGCAGCTTGGACAGGAGAAACTACAATGAGCAGTTCTTC. This codes for CASSLDRRNYNEQFF. The whole variable domain, remainder taken from reference TRBV5-6 and TRBJ2-1, is DAGVTQSPTHLIKTRGQQVTLRCSPKSGHDTVSWYQQALGQGPQFIFQYYEEEERQRGNFPDRFSGHQFPNYSSELNVNALLLGDSALYLCASSLDRRNYNEQFFGPGTRLTVL.

This rearrangement joins TRBV14 to TRBJ1-6; TRBD1 matches 7 bases. The ends lost 0 bases at V and 10 bases at J; junction bases unmatched: 6. The CDR3 is made up of 15 amino acids. From germline, CDR1 is SGHDN and CDR2 FVKESK. CDR3 sequence: CASSQDLPGGSPLHF. CDR3 DNA sequence: TGTGCCAGCAGCCAAGACCTGCCAGGGGGATCACCCCTCCACTTT.

The chain recombines TRBV7-2 with TRBJ1-2; D might be TRBD1 (5 bases). Trimming removed 2 bases from V and 4 bases from J, with 11 bases in between. Germline CDR1 reads SGHTA; CDR2 reads FQGNSA. This CDR3 spans 14 amino acids. In DNA form, the CDR3 reads TGTGCCAGCAGCTTAAGTACAGGACCCTATGGCTACACCTTC. Translated: CASSLSTGPYGYTF.

This sequence joins TRBV7-9 and TRBJ2-5, with 12 nucleotides matching TRBD2. Germline lookup yields CDR1 SEHNR and CDR2 FQNEAQ (reference sequence). There are 19 residues in the CDR3. The trim removed 1 base at V and 5 bases at J, leaving 14 bases unmatched. The CDR3 region has the DNA TGTGCCAGCAGCTTAGGGGCGGCTAGCGGGAGGGCCCTCGGGGAGACCCAGTACTTC. Translating it yields CASSLGAASGRALGETQYF.

This clone turned up a few times. The chain combines TRBV2 with TRBJ2-2; D is perhaps TRBD2 (7 bases). The V and J ends lost 5 bases and 7 bases respectively, with 14 bases between them. The CDR3 has 14 amino acids. In germline, CDR1 is SNHLY, CDR2 FYNNEI. This CDR3 is CASSPAGAVGELFF. The CDR3 region has the DNA TGTGCCAGCAGTCCTGCGGGGGCCGTCGGGGAGCTGTTTTTT.

In this sample, this clone turned up a few times. The CDR3 loop reads CASSRTGFVQPQHF. As DNA, the CDR3 is TGTGCCAGCAGTAGGACAGGGTTTGTTCAGCCCCAGCATTTT. The chain employs TRBV27 and TRBJ1-5, with 8 bases that match TRBD1. The CDR3 runs to 14 residues. J was trimmed by 6 bases and V by 5 bases; bases with no gene match: 6. The germline gives CDR1 MNHEY, CDR2 SMNVEV (reference sequence).

This chain joins TRBV7-3 and TRBJ2-3; D not certain. Germline V CDR1 and CDR2: SGHTA, FQGTGA. V lost 5 bases to trimming and J lost 0 bases, with 9 bases between them. CDR3 length: 14 amino acids. This CDR3 reads CASSARSSTDTQYF. Here the CDR3 DNA reads TGTGCCAGCAGCGCCAGGAGTAGCACAGATACGCAGTATTTT.

This clone has just a few counts. V is TRBV2 and J is TRBJ1-1; no definite D call. The CDR3 spans 13 residues. In germline, CDR1 is SNHLY, CDR2 FYNNEI. Trimming pared 2 bases from V and 3 bases from J, leaving 7 bases between. The CDR3 DNA sequence: TGTGCCAGCAGTGAACTCCAGGACACTGAAGCTTTCTTT. It is translated as CASSELQDTEAFF.

The chain uses TRBV29-1 and TRBJ2-7, with 13 bases aligning to TRBD2. CDR1 SQVTM and CDR2 ANQGSEA come from the germline V gene. The CDR3 sequence is 14 residues long. The J segment lost 10 bases and the V segment lost 0 bases, leaving 6 bases of the junction unmatched. Here the CDR3 DNA reads TGCAGCGTTGAAGACGGACTAGCGGGAGCTACTCAGTACTTC. Protein sequence: CSVEDGLAGATQYF.

The chain recombines TRBV7-9 with TRBJ2-3; D gene ambiguous. Trimming took off 5 bases at V and 0 bases at J, with 9 bases between the two ends. CDR1 and CDR2 (germline): SEHNR, FQNEAQ (reference sequence). The CDR3 is 14 residues long. CDR3 nucleotide sequence: TGTGCCAGCAGCGCCATGGGTAGCACAGATACGCAGTATTTT. Protein sequence: CASSAMGSTDTQYF.

The chain links TRBV9 to TRBJ2-3, with D tentatively TRBD2 (6 bases). Germline values: CDR1 SGDLS, CDR2 YYNGEE. There are 16 residues in the CDR3. Trimming cost V 0 bases and J 5 bases, with 16 bases left between them. The CDR3 loop reads CASSVGEDILVDTQYF. The CDR3 DNA reads TGTGCCAGCAGCGTAGGGGAGGACATATTGGTAGATACGCAGTATTTT.

The chain employs TRBV2 and TRBJ2-1; D is unclear. CDR1 is SNHLY, CDR2 FYNNEI, per germline. The CDR3 covers 14 residues. V was shortened by 3 bases and J by 8 bases, with 14 bases between the two germline ends. The CDR3 loop reads CASSDRVLVDEQFF. The CDR3 DNA follows: TGTGCCAGCAGTGACCGGGTCCTCGTCGATGAGCAGTTCTTC.

The rearrangement uses TRBV28 and TRBJ1-1, with D unclear. The germline CDR1 and CDR2 sequences are MDHEN and SYDVKM. This CDR3 is built from 13 residues. Trimming took off 5 bases at V and 3 bases at J, with 10 bases between the two ends. CDR3 amino acids: CASSVTWDTEAFF. The CDR3 DNA is TGTGCCAGCAGTGTTACGTGGGACACTGAAGCTTTCTTT.

The chain joins TRBV19 to TRBJ2-1, with a weak D call TRBD1 (5 bases). This CDR3 is 16 amino acids long. V was shortened by 1 base and J by 7 bases, with 17 bases between the two germline ends. Per germline, CDR1 LNHDA and CDR2 SQIVND (reference sequence). CDR3 DNA sequence: TGTGCCAGTAGTATAGGGCGCCCCGTAAGGGGAAATGAGCAGTTCTTC. It yields the protein CASSIGRPVRGNEQFF.

This sequence joins TRBV21-1 and TRBJ2-5; the table's D call, TRBD2, has no DNA check behind it. TRBV21-1 is described as a pseudogene. CDR3 length equals 16 residues. As DNA, the CDR3 is TGTGCCAGCACGCAAACGCGGGGCTACAGCCAAGAGACCCAGTACTTC. It is translated as CASTQTRGYSQETQYF.

The table lists this clone with a few counts. The V gene is TRBV20-1, the J gene TRBJ2-3; no clear D gene. CDR3 length equals 11 residues. Trimming removed 6 bases from V and 7 bases from J, with 11 bases in between. Germline V CDR1 and CDR2: DFQATT, SNEGSKA (reference sequence). The CDR3 DNA is TGCAGTGCAAAGACAACATATACGCAGTATTTT. It codes for CSAKTTYTQYF.

The sample holds a few counts of this clone. The V and J genes are TRBV4-2 and TRBJ2-3; 10 bases line up with TRBD1. The ends lost 3 bases at V and 4 bases at J; junction bases unmatched: 7. The CDR3 has 16 residues. The germline gives CDR1 LGHNA, CDR2 YNFKEQ. The CDR3, as DNA: TGTGCCAGCAGCCAGAGACAGGGGGCTCGATCAGATACGCAGTATTTT. Translation: CASSQRQGARSDTQYF.

This sequence joins TRBV11-2 and TRBJ2-5; TRBD1 agrees at 8 bases. The germline V gene has CDR1 SGHAT and CDR2 FQNNGV. The CDR3 length is 17 residues. The V and J ends lost 1 base and 4 bases, in that order; junction bases with no gene match: 11. The CDR3 loop is CASSLAIDRGGLETQYF. For the CDR3, the DNA is TGTGCCAGCAGCTTAGCCATTGACAGGGGCGGGCTAGAGACCCAGTACTTC.

This clone was counted only a few times. The CDR3 DNA is TGTGCCAGCAGCGCTCAGGGAATCCGGCCCACCTTC. Translation: CASSAQGIRPTF. The V and J genes are TRBV28 and TRBJ1-2, with a possible D match to TRBD1 (5 bases). CDR1 is MDHEN, CDR2 SYDVKM, per germline. The V gene lost 6 bases and the J gene lost 13 bases, with 18 bases spanning the gap. The CDR3 contains 12 residues.

This chain joins TRBV2 and TRBJ2-1; 9 positions agree with TRBD2. The V gene end was trimmed by 7 bases and the J gene end by 3 bases; junction bases not matched to a gene: 10. The CDR3 is 16 residues long. Germline CDR1 reads SNHLY; CDR2 reads FYNNEI. The CDR3 is CASTANSGSLYNEQFF. CDR3 bases: TGTGCCAGCACCGCTAATAGCGGGAGCCTCTACAATGAGCAGTTCTTC. The entire variable domain, with the rest obtained from reference TRBV2 and TRBJ2-1, is as follows: EPEVTQTPSHQVTQMGQEVILRCVPISNHLYFYWYRQILGQKVEFLVSFYNNEISEKSEIFDDQFSVERPDGSNFTLKIRSTKLEDSAMYFCASTANSGSLYNEQFFGPGTRLTVL.

Only a few counts were recorded for this clone. The chain carries TRBV5-1 and TRBJ2-1; D gene ambiguous. V lost 4 bases and J 7 bases, leaving 21 bases between the germline ends. The CDR3 spans 16 residues. The germline gives CDR1 SGHRS, CDR2 YFSETQ. The chain's CDR3 is CASSTYSLVGHNEQFF. The CDR3 DNA reads TGCGCCAGCAGCACCTACAGCCTTGTGGGCCATAATGAGCAGTTCTTC.

This clone was seen a handful of times. The chain recombines TRBV29-1 with TRBJ1-5, with 7 nucleotides matching TRBD1. The germline V gene has CDR1 SQVTM and CDR2 ANQGSEA. Trimming cost V 6 bases and J 4 bases; bases outside gene matches: 9. The CDR3 is 14 amino acids. The CDR3 nucleotides are TGCAGCGTCCGACAGGGATTGGGGAATCAGCCCCAGCATTTT. This sequence encodes CSVRQGLGNQPQHF. The variable domain in full, with the rest retrieved from reference TRBV29-1 and TRBJ1-5, is SAVISQKPSRDICQRGTSLTIQCQVDSQVTMMFWYRQQPGQSLTLIATANQGSEATYESGFVIDKFPISRPNLTFSTLTVSNMSPEDSSIYLCSVRQGLGNQPQHFGDGTRLSIL.

This clone appeared a few times. The chain carries TRBV29-1 and TRBJ2-2; no reliable D call. Trimming pared 5 bases from V and 7 bases from J, leaving 14 bases between. CDR3 length equals 13 residues. CDR1 is SQVTM, CDR2 ANQGSEA, per germline. This CDR3 is CSVRRAFNGELFF. For the CDR3, the DNA is TGCAGCGTTCGAAGGGCTTTTAACGGGGAGCTGTTTTTT.